The source of this T cell receptor (beta chain) is a study of PD-1 blockade in classical Hodgkin lymphoma. There are a few counts of this clone. The antigen is not known. The table came from immunoSEQ multiplex PCR; TCRdb's copy has only in-frame clones and leaves some out. The sample holds approximately 150,000 clones, around 73% seen once. After autologous stem cell transplantation all patients relapsed, and prior brentuximab vedotin exposure differed between cohorts. The CDR3 loop spans 13 amino acids. J gave up 3 bases and V 2 bases, and 1 base lay outside the gene matches. Germline V gene lookup returns CDR1 SGHDT and CDR2 YYEEEE. Study-wide results and limits: Relapsed/refractory patients reportedly had the lowest baseline TCR diversity, below newly diagnosed patients, who were below healthy donors. Some patients started nivolumab under 1 year after ASCT, and they were excluded.

The source was peripheral blood mononuclear cells (PBMCs), collected before the second cycle of nivolumab. The TCR comes from a human donor with classical Hodgkin lymphoma. The chain employs TRBV5-6 and TRBJ2-5, with 7 bases lining up with TRBD1. CDR3 in amino acids: CASSFGQEETQYF. DNA of the CDR3: TGTGCCAGCAGCTTTGGACAGGAAGAGACCCAGTACTTC.